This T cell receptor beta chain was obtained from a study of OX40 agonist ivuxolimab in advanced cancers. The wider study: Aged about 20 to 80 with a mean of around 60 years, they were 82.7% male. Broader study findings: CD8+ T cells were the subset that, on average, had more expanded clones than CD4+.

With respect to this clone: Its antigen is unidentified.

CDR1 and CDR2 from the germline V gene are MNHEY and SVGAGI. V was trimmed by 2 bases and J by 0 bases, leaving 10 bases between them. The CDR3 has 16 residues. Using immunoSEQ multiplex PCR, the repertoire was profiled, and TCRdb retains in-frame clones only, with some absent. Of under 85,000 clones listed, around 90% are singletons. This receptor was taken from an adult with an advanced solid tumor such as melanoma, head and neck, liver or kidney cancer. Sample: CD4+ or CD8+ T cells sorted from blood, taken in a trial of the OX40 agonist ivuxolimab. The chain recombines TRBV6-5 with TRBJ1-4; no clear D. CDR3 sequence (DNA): TGTGCCAGCAGTTACAACGGAGCAGCAACTAATGAAAAACTGTTTTTT. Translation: CASSYNGAATNEKLFF.